The following is a T cell receptor beta chain sequence with its context. Its antigen is currently not known. No much larger clone exists at a distance of one base, and base qualities are not known. CDR1 is given as MNHEY and CDR2 as SVGEGT, both from the germline V gene. From V the trimming removes 2 bases and from J it removes 1 base, while the gene matches leave 8 bases of the junction unaccounted for. Including the terminal cysteine and phenylalanine, the CDR3 comprises 17 residues. The sequence is cut down to CDR3 DNA, 51 bases in frame from base 1. The immunoSEQ Assay, a bias-controlled multiplex PCR, was used to amplify TCRbeta CDR3 regions from genomic DNA. In the authors' own workflow: The number of nucleated cells in each sample was estimated by amplification of reference gene primers within the assay. Sequence reads were collapsed and filtered to measure the absolute abundance of every unique TCRbeta CDR3 rearrangement. For each sample, productive Simpson clonality was calculated by taking the square root of Simpson's diversity index across productive rearrangements. Not all clones reach the TCRdb copy of this immuneACCESS table, which keeps in-frame sequences only. Checked studies attribute under half of the gap to unresolved V genes and leave the rest unexplained. That table furnishes V, J and clone size, whereas the DNA furnished D and trimming. The sample includes nearly 300,000 clones, with approximately 88% observed a single time. Jointly, the top ten make up roughly 1.5% of the sample.

At one collaborating source in Seattle, patients were enrolled during active infection and were followed longitudinally through the course of disease. Collaborating institutions collected whole blood in K2EDTA tubes following their own protocols. For TCRbeta analysis, collaborators shipped samples as frozen whole blood, isolated PBMCs, or DNA extracted from either of those sample types. These data originate in a study of blood T cell repertoires in COVID-19 (dated by TCRdb to 2020 to 2022). With respect to the entire study: Samples covering the acute and convalescent phases of COVID-19 were provided by collaborators in the United States, Italy and Spain. The repertoires were made available in a free public database intended to serve as a resource for research on the immune response to SARS-CoV-2. The samples were drawn from the first 160 participants of the ongoing ImmuneRACE study and from 1,254 subjects provided by 6 global collaborators. HLA class I and class II types, where available, came from metadata supplied by the sample provider rather than from assay-based typing. The dataset comprised deeply sampled blood TCRbeta repertoires from subjects exposed to, actively infected with, or recovered from COVID-19. The sample metadata nearly always contained a de-identified subject ID, COVID-19 status, age in years and sex. The prospective study material was composed of cDNA or gDNA derived from T cells, B-cell-depleted T cells, or PBMCs. Findings and caveats that apply to the study as a whole: The amount of clinical and demographic metadata varied by source and participant and was provided uncurated.

Recombination joined TRBV6-2 or TRBV6-3 with TRBJ1-1; 9 nucleotides in the junction match TRBD1. The receptor's source is a human donor with COVID-19, enrolled during active disease. The donor label of this sample is uncertain. The source material was peripheral blood. The CDR3 loop reads CASSYSGTGSTNTEAFF. The DNA sequence is as follows: TGTGCCAGCAGTTACAGTGGGACAGGGAGTACGAACACTGAAGCTTTCTTT.